This record covers a single T cell receptor (beta chain). The antigen remains undetermined. A universal primer binding site was introduced by template switching. The final cDNA contained unique molecular identifiers. MiXCR, applied by TCRdb to the 5' RACE reads, yields one record per CDR3 protein. The sample yields fewer than 500,000 distinct CDR3 sequences, 20% to 25% seen once. This sample was taken from a study of identical twins. The study's findings and limits: Zero-insertion results could be subject to partial confounding by invariant MAIT and iNKT cells.

Trimming cost V 6 bases and J 5 bases; bases outside gene matches: 6. The CDR3 runs to 13 residues. The germline V gene encodes CDR1 MNHNS and CDR2 SASEGT. These sequences were also reported in another study, on T cells expressing NK-cell markers. That paper adds: Five or six donors carried dominant NKG2C+ clonotypes that made up roughly 1.0-8% of their CD8+ T cells. Clarity on HCMV specificity was lacking for the expanded NKG2C+ T cell clones.

The material sequenced was CD4+ T cells sorted from blood. The sequence came from a woman younger than 30 in good health. This chain uses TRBV6-1 with TRBJ2-5; 7 positions agree with TRBD2. DNA of the CDR3: TGTGCCAGCAGCGGGGGGTCGTGGGAGACCCAGTACTTC. It codes for CASSGGSWETQYF.